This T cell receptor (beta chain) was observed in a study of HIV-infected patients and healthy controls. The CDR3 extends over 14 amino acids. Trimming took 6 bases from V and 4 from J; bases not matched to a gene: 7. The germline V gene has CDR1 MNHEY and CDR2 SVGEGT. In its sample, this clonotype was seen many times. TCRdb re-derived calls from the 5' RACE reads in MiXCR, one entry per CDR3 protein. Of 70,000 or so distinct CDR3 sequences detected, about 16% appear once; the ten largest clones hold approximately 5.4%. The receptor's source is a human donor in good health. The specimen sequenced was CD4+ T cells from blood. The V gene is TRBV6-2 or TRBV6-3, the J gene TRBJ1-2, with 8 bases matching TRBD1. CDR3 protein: CASSLDGTGYGYTF. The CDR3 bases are TGTGCCAGCAGCTTAGACGGGACAGGCTATGGCTACACCTTC.